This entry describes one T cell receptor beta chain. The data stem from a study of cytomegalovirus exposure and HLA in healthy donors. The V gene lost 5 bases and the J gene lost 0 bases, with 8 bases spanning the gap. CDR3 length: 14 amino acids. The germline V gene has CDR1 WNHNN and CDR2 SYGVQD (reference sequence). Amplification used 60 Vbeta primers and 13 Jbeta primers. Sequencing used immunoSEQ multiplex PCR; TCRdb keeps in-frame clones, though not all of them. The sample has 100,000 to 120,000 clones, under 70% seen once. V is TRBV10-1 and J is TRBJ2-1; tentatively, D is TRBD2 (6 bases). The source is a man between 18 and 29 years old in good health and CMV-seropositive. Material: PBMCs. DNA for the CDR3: TGCGCCAGCAGTACCGGGAGCTCCTACAATGAGCAGTTCTTC. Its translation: CASSTGSSYNEQFF.